This T cell receptor (beta chain) was identified during a study of blood T cell repertoires in COVID-19. Overall study: The United States, Italy and Spain supplied acute and convalescent COVID-19 samples. From T cells, B-cell-depleted T cells, or PBMCs came the material, which was cDNA or gDNA.

In the authors' methods: Estimated nucleated cell counts came from reference gene primer amplification. Method: immunoSEQ multiplex PCR; TCRdb's copy keeps in-frame clones and lacks some. V, J and clone size are taken as reported in that table, and D and trimming were inferred from the DNA itself. Of 250,000 to 300,000 clones listed, roughly nine tenths are singletons. The receptor was derived from a woman aged 25 to 39 with COVID-19, enrolled during active disease. The sample taken for sequencing was peripheral blood.

DNA of the CDR3: TGTGCCAGCAGCTTAGGAGTAGGGGCGAACACCGGGGAGCTGTTTTTT. As protein: CASSLGVGANTGELFF. V gene TRBV11-2 combines with J gene TRBJ2-2, with D perhaps matching TRBD1 (5 bases). Between the trimmed V and J ends, which lost 1 base and 0 bases, there was a span of 9 bases. The CDR3 has 16 amino acids. The V gene's germline CDR1 is SGHAT and CDR2 FQNNGV.